This TCR beta chain is drawn from a study of blood T cell repertoires in COVID-19. Study as a whole: Spain, Italy and the United States supplied samples that represented acute and convalescent COVID-19. Sources were T cells, B-cell-depleted T cells, or PBMCs; the material itself was cDNA or gDNA.

CDR3 length equals 15 residues. Germline V gene lookup returns CDR1 KGHDR and CDR2 SFDVKD. V lost 5 bases to trimming and J lost 0 bases; unmatched junction nucleotides: 3. How the authors handled the data: It was from reference gene primer amplification that nucleated cell counts were estimated. Sequencing used immunoSEQ multiplex PCR; TCRdb keeps in-frame clones, though not all of them. That table furnishes V, J and clone size, whereas the DNA furnished D and trimming. Counted here are around 200,000 clones, 86% occurring once; the ten biggest clones make up roughly 3.4%. The sequenced sample consisted of peripheral blood. The origin of this receptor is a man between 70 and 80 years old with acute or convalescent COVID-19. The chain recombines TRBV24-1 with TRBJ1-1, with 9 bases lining up with TRBD1. The CDR3 sequence: CATSGTGDMNTEAFF. CDR3 DNA sequence: TGTGCCACCAGTGGGACAGGGGATATGAACACTGAAGCTTTCTTT.